The clone carrying this TCR beta chain was picked up many times. The target antigen is unknown. This specimen comes from a study of T cells in Graves' hyperthyroidism and ophthalmopathy. The study's findings and limits: Blood also carried most thyroid clonotypes expanded above 0.001.

V dropped 8 bases and J dropped 3 bases, with 13 bases sitting between them. This CDR3 region has 13 residues. In germline, CDR1 is SGHTA, CDR2 FQGNSA. TCR beta CDR3 sequences were amplified from RNA transcripts. Primed by the HTBI set, a first-round RT-PCR was run on the TCR CDR3. One entry per CDR3 protein, called by TCRdb with MiXCR from the multiplex PCR reads. The sample has some 500,000 distinct CDR3 sequences; roughly 24% are singletons. Sequenced input: blood. The TCR was taken from a woman aged 25 to 39 with Graves' ophthalmopathy. The chain is built from TRBV7-2 and TRBJ1-1, with D possibly matching TRBD1 (5 bases). The CDR3 DNA is TGTGCCAGCGGCCTGCAGGGCGACACTGAAGCTTTCTTT. Protein product: CASGLQGDTEAFF.